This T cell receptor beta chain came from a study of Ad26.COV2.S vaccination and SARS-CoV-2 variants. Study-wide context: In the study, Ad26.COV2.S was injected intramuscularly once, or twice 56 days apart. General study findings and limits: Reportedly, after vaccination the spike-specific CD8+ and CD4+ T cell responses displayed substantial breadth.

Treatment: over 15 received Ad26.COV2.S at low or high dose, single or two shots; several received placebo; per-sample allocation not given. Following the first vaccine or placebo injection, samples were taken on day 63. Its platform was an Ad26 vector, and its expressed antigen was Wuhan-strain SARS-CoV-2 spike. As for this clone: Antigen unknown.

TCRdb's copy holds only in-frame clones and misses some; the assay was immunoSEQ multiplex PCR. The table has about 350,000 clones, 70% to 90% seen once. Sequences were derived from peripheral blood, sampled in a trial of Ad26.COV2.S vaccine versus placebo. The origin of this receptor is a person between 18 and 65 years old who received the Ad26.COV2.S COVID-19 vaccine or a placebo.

The CDR3, as DNA: TGTGCCAGCAGCTCCGGGACACTTAACACCGGGGAGCTGTTTTTT. Protein product: CASSSGTLNTGELFF. The chain has TRBV7-2 and TRBJ2-2, with a tentative D call TRBD1 (6 bases). Germline values: CDR1 SGHTA, CDR2 FQGNSA. This CDR3 contains 15 residues. Trimming pared 4 bases from V and 2 bases from J, leaving 11 bases between.